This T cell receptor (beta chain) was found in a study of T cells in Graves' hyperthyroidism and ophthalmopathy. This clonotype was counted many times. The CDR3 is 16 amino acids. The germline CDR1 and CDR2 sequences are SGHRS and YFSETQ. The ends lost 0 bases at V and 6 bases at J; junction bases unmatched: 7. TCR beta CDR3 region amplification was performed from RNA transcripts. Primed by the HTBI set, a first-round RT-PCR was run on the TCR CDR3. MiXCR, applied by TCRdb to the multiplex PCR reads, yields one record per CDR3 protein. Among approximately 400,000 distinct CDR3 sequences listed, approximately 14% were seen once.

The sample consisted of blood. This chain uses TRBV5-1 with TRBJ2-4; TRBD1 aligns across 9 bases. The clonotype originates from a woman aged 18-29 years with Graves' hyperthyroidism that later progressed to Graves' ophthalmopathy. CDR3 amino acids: CASSLEGPGQGNIQYF. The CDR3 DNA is TGCGCCAGCAGCTTGGAGGGCCCGGGACAGGGAAACATTCAGTACTTC.